What follows are 21 T cell receptor beta chains derived from one specimen sequenced in a study of control samples from healthy donors and cancer patients. Measured with immunoSEQ multiplex PCR; TCRdb has only the in-frame clones, and not every one. The repertoire has tens of thousands of clones, around 84% of them found once; the top ten carry about 15%. The source material was blood. Receptors originate from a man aged 50 or older in good health.

This clone has just one count. This rearrangement joins TRBV7-9 to TRBJ2-5; a weak D match, TRBD2 (6 bases). Germline CDR1 SEHNR, CDR2 FQNEAQ (reference sequence). V lost 1 base and J lost 5, with 8 bases in between. The CDR3 is made up of 13 amino acids. CDR3 amino acids: CASSLGSGETQYF. The CDR3 DNA follows: TGTGCCAGCAGCTTAGGCAGCGGGGAGACCCAGTACTTC.

The chain links TRBV27 to TRBJ2-7; D call uncertain. V lost 0 bases to trimming and J lost 1 base, with 7 bases between them. Per the germline V gene, CDR1 is MNHEY and CDR2 is SMNVEV (reference sequence). The CDR3 spans 14 residues. CDR3 in DNA: TGTGCCAGCAGTTTATCATGGGGTTCCTACGAGCAGTACTTC. Its translation is CASSLSWGSYEQYF.

This chain connects TRBV3-1 (or the pseudogene TRBV3-2) to TRBJ1-3; no reliable D call. Trimming removed 0 bases from V and 5 bases from J, with 8 bases in between. The CDR3 runs 14 residues. Germline CDR1 is LGHDT and CDR2 is YNNKEL (reference sequence). CDR3 sequence (DNA): TGTGCCAGCAGCCAAGAGGCCGCGAGAAACACCATATATTTT. This translates into CASSQEAARNTIYF.

The rearrangement links TRBV7-2 to TRBJ1-2; perhaps TRBD1 as D (6 bases). The CDR3 consists of 14 residues. Germline-derived CDR1 and CDR2 are SGHTA and FQGNSA. Trimming cost V 5 bases and J 7 bases, with 17 bases left between them. This CDR3 reads CASSLEGVIGGYTF. The CDR3 DNA sequence: TGTGCCAGCAGCCTAGAGGGGGTGATCGGTGGCTACACCTTC.

DNA of the CDR3: TGTGCCTGGACCCCCAGTTCCGGGGAGCTGTTTTTT. This sequence encodes CAWTPSSGELFF. The chain combines TRBV30 with TRBJ2-2; no reliable D call. The CDR3 has 12 amino acids. Looked up from germline, CDR1 is GTSNPN and CDR2 is SVGIG (reference sequence). With 4 bases removed from V and 6 bases from J, the gap between germline ends came to 9 bases.

This chain links TRBV7-2 with TRBJ2-7; D is ambiguous. CDR3 length: 14 residues. Trimming took off 1 base at V and 1 base at J, with 8 bases between the two ends. Germline values: CDR1 SGHTA, CDR2 FQGNSA. CDR3 loop: CASSLVEASYEQYF. The CDR3 bases are TGTGCCAGCAGCTTAGTCGAGGCTTCCTACGAGCAGTACTTC.

This clone came up once. This sequence joins TRBV18 and TRBJ2-1; possibly TRBD2 for D (6 bases). The CDR3 covers 14 residues. Looked up from germline, CDR1 is KGHSH and CDR2 is LQKENI. V lost 1 base, J lost 10 bases, and 14 bases lay in between. The CDR3 DNA sequence: TGTGCCAGCTCACCACTTTCTCCTAGCGCAGAGCAGTTCTTC. It encodes CASSPLSPSAEQFF.

This clone occurred once. This rearrangement joins TRBV28 to TRBJ2-2; 11 positions match TRBD2. CDR3 size: 17 residues. Germline V gene data show CDR1 as MDHEN and CDR2 as SYDVKM. V dropped 2 bases and J dropped 1; count of bases not matched to a gene: 3. The CDR3 bases are TGTGCCAGCAGTTTACTAGCGGGAGGCGGGAACACCGGGGAGCTGTTTTTT. This sequence encodes CASSLLAGGGNTGELFF.

The gene calls are TRBV29-1 and TRBJ2-7; TRBD1 matches at 10 bases. Germline V gene sequence: CDR1 SQVTM, CDR2 ANQGSEA. The CDR3 consists of 15 residues. The J segment lost 4 bases and the V segment lost 7 bases, leaving 13 bases of the junction unmatched. The DNA of the CDR3 is TGCAGCGCTCGAGGGGATCCGGGACAGGGGTACGAGCAGTACTTC. As protein: CSARGDPGQGYEQYF.

The V and J genes are TRBV10-3 and TRBJ1-4, with D perhaps TRBD1 (6 bases). The CDR3 consists of 16 residues. Per the germline V gene, CDR1 is ENHRY and CDR2 is SYGVKD. V was cut by 10 bases and J by 8 bases, with 26 bases left in between. The CDR3 DNA is TGTGCCAGCCGGGACCAGGGGTCCGGGGGAAGAGAAAAACTGTTTTTT. It yields the protein CASRDQGSGGREKLFF.

V gene TRBV11-2 combines with J gene TRBJ1-2; D gene unclear. V was pared by 5 bases and J by 4 bases, with 20 bases between. Germline values: CDR1 SGHAT, CDR2 FQNNGV. The CDR3 contains 16 residues. The CDR3 nucleotides read TGTGCCAGCAGCCGGTCCCTGGAGACATCCGTCTATGGCTACACCTTC. It translates to CASSRSLETSVYGYTF.

The gene calls are TRBV21-1 and TRBJ2-7; the table names TRBD1, a call not compared with the DNA. TRBV21-1 is marked as a pseudogene. The CDR3 is 12 residues long. In nucleotides, the CDR3 is TGTGCCAGCCACAACAGGATCATCGAGCAGTACTTC. This translates into CASHNRIIEQYF.

This chain uses TRBV6-2 or TRBV6-3 with TRBJ2-7; D is uncertain. The CDR3 contains 14 residues. Germline CDR1 reads MNHEY; CDR2 reads SVGEGT. Trimming removed 3 bases at V and 2 bases at J, with 11 bases between. DNA for the CDR3: TGTGCCAGCAGTTATGACTTCCGAACCTACGAGCAGTACTTC. This sequence encodes CASSYDFRTYEQYF.

The chain is built from TRBV5-1 and TRBJ2-1, with D possibly matching TRBD2 (6 bases). Germline V CDR1 and CDR2: SGHRS, YFSETQ. CDR3 length: 13 amino acids. Trimming shortened V by 2 bases and J by 4 bases, and 7 bases separated the two germline ends. In nucleotides, the CDR3 is TGCGCCAGCAGCTTTCGGGGGTACAATGAGCAGTTCTTC. It yields the protein CASSFRGYNEQFF.

The chain joins TRBV30 to TRBJ1-1; no definite D call. The CDR3 is 16 amino acids. Trimming removed 2 bases from V and 4 bases from J, with 20 bases in between. Germline CDR1 reads GTSNPN; CDR2 reads SVGIG (reference sequence). The CDR3 bases are TGTGCCTGGAGTCCAACGGGTCACGAGGAGGGCACTGAAGCTTTCTTT. It translates to CAWSPTGHEEGTEAFF.

This clone was found a few times. The rearrangement joins TRBV12-5 to TRBJ1-5, with D possibly being TRBD1 (6 bases). The germline V gene has CDR1 LGHNT and CDR2 FRNRAP. The CDR3 length is 15 residues. Trimming cost V 6 bases and J 0 bases, with 12 bases left between them. In DNA form, the CDR3 reads TGTGCTAGTGGGGACTACAGGGTTAGCAATCAGCCCCAGCATTTT. This translates into CASGDYRVSNQPQHF.

The chain has TRBV11-2 and TRBJ2-7; TRBD2 aligns across 8 bases. V gave up 3 bases and J gave up 2 bases; unmatched junction bases: 3. CDR3 size: 14 residues. Germline V CDR1 and CDR2: SGHAT, FQNNGV. CDR3 residues: CASSFSSGPYEQYF. CDR3 bases: TGTGCCAGCAGCTTCTCTAGCGGGCCCTACGAGCAGTACTTC. The complete variable domain, with remaining parts taken from reference TRBV11-2 and TRBJ2-7, reads EAGVAQSPRYKIIEKRQSVAFWCNPISGHATLYWYQQILGQGPKLLIQFQNNGVVDDSQLPKDRFSAERLKGVDSTLKIQPAKLEDSAVYLCASSFSSGPYEQYFGPGTRLTVT.

A note on this clone: This sample also contains other DNA sequences that code for the same CDR3. The rearrangement uses TRBV7-2 and TRBJ2-5; D not resolved. This CDR3 comprises 13 residues. Germline loops: CDR1 SGHTA, CDR2 FQGNSA. V was shortened by 3 bases and J by 2 bases, with 7 bases between the two germline ends. CDR3 nucleotides: TGTGCCAGCAGCTTGTGGCAGCAAGAGACCCAGTACTTC. Protein product: CASSLWQQETQYF.

This clone was recorded a few times. CDR3 sequence: CASSQDQGDGNTIYF. The CDR3 coding sequence is TGTGCCAGCAGCCAAGATCAGGGTGATGGAAACACCATATATTTT. V is TRBV3-1 (or the pseudogene TRBV3-2) and J is TRBJ1-3; D may be TRBD1 (5 bases). This CDR3 comprises 15 residues. V was clipped by 0 bases and J by 3 bases, with 9 bases between them. Germline V gene lookup returns CDR1 LGHDT and CDR2 YNNKEL (reference sequence).

The chain links TRBV2 to TRBJ1-1, with TRBD1 matching over 8 bases. CDR1 and CDR2 from the germline V gene are SNHLY and FYNNEI. The CDR3 covers 14 residues. With V trimmed by 8 bases and J by 5 bases, 10 bases remained unmatched. CDR3: CASAVQGARTEAFF. CDR3 DNA sequence: TGTGCCAGCGCAGTTCAGGGGGCGCGTACTGAAGCTTTCTTT.

J is TRBJ2-7 and V is TRBV6-5, with TRBD1 matching over 9 bases. The CDR3 extends over 12 amino acids. From germline, CDR1 is MNHEY and CDR2 SVGAGI. The ends lost 10 bases at V and 7 bases at J; junction bases unmatched: 8. DNA of the CDR3: TGTGCCACCTCCGGGACAGGGTGGGAGCAGTACTTC. Protein sequence: CATSGTGWEQYF.